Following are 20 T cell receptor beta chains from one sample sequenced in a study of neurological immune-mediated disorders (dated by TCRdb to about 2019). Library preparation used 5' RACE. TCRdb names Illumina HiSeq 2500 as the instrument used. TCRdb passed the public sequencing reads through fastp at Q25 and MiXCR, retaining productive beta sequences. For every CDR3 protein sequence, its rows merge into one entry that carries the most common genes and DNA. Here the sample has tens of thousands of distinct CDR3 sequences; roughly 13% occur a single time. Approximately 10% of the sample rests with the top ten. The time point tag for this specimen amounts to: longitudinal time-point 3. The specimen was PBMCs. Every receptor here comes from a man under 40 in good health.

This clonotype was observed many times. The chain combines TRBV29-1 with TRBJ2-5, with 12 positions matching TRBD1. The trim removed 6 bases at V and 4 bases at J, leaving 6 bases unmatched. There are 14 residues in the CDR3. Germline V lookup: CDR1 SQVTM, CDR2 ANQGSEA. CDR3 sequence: CSVVRDRGLETQYF. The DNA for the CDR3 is TGCAGCGTGGTCCGGGACAGGGGGCTAGAGACCCAGTACTTC. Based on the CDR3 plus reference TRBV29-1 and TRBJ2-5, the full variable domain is SAVISQKPSRDICQRGTSLTIQCQVDSQVTMMFWYRQQPGQSLTLIATANQGSEATYESGFVIDKFPISRPNLTFSTLTVSNMSPEDSSIYLCSVVRDRGLETQYFGPGTRLLVL.

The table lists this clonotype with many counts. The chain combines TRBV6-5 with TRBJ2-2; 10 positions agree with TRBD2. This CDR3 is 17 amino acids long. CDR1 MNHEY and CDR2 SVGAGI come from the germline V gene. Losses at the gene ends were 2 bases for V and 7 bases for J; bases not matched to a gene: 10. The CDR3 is CASSYQRAGGPGGELFF. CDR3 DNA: TGTGCCAGCAGTTACCAGAGAGCGGGAGGGCCAGGCGGGGAGCTGTTTTTT.

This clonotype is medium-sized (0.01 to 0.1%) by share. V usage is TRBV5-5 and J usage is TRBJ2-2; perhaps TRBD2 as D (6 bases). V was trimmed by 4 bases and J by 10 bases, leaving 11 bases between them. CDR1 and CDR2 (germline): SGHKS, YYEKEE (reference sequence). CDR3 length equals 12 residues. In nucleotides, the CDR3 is TGTGCCAGCAGCCTGGGACTCCAGGAGCTGTTTTTT. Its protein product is CASSLGLQELFF. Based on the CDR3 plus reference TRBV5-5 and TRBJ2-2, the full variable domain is DAGVTQSPTHLIKTRGQQVTLRCSPISGHKSVSWYQQVLGQGPQFIFQYYEKEERGRGNFPDRFSARQFPNYSSELNVNALLLGDSALYLCASSLGLQELFFGEGSRLTVL.

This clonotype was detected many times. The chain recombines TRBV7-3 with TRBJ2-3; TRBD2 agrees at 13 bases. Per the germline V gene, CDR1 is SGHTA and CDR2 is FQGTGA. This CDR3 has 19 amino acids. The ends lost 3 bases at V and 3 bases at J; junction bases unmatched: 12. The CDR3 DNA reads TGTGCCAGCAGCTTCCGAACCTCCCAGACTAGCGGGAGGACAGATACGCAGTATTTT. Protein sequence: CASSFRTSQTSGRTDTQYF.

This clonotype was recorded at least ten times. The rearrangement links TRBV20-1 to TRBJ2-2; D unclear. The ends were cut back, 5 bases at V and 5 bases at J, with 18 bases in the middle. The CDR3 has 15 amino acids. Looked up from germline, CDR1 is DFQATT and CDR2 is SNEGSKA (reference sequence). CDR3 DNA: TGCAGTGCTGGATCAGCATGGGCAGGAACCGGGGAGCTGTTTTTT. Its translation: CSAGSAWAGTGELFF.

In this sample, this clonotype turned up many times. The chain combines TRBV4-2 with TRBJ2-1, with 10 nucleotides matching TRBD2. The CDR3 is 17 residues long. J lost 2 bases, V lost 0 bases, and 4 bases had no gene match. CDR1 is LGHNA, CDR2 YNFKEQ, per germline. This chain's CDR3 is CASSQDRTSGAYNEQFF. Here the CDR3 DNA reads TGTGCCAGCAGCCAAGATCGAACTAGCGGGGCCTACAATGAGCAGTTCTTC.

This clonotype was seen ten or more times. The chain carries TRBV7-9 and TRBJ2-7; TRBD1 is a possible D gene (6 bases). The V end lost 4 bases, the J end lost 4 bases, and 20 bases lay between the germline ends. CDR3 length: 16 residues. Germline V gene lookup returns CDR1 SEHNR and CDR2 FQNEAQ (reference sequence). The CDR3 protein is CASSSTRRTVGYEQYF. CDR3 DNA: TGTGCCAGCAGCTCAACTAGGCGGACAGTTGGTTACGAGCAGTACTTC. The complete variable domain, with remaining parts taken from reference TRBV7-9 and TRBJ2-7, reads DTGVSQNPRHKITKRGQNVTFRCDPISEHNRLYWYRQTLGQGPEFLTYFQNEAQLEKSRLLSDRFSAERPKGSFSTLEIQRTEQGDSAMYLCASSSTRRTVGYEQYFGPGTRLTVT.

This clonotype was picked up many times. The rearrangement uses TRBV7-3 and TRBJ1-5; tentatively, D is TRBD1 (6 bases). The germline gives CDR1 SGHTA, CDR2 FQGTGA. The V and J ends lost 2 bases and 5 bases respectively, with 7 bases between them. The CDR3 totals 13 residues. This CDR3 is CASSLAGDQPQHF. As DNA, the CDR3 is TGTGCCAGCAGCTTAGCAGGGGATCAGCCCCAGCATTTT.

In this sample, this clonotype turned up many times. CDR3 DNA sequence: TGTGCCAGCAGTAAACAGAACGAGCAGTACTTC. Translated, it gives CASSKQNEQYF. This chain links TRBV12-3 or TRBV12-4 with TRBJ2-7; D ambiguous. This CDR3 has 11 amino acids. Trimming stripped 5 bases from V and 5 bases from J, with 7 bases between.

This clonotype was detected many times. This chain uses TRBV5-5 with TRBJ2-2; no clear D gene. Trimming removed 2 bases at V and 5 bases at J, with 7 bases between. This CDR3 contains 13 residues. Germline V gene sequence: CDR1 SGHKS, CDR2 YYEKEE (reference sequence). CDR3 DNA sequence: TGTGCCAGCAGCTTTCTCGCGACCGGGGAGCTGTTTTTT. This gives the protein CASSFLATGELFF.

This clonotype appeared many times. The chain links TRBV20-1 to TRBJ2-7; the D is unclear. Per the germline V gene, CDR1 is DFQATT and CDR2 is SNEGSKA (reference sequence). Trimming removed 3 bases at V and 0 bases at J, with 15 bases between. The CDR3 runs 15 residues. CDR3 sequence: CSASVVQPSSYEQYF. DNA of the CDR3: TGCAGTGCTAGCGTGGTACAGCCATCCTCCTACGAGCAGTACTTC.

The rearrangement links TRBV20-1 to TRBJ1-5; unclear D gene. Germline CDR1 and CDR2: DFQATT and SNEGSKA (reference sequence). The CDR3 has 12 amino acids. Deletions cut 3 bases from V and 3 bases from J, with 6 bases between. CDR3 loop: CSASGYNQPQHF. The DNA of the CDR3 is TGCAGTGCTAGCGGCTACAATCAGCCCCAGCATTTT.

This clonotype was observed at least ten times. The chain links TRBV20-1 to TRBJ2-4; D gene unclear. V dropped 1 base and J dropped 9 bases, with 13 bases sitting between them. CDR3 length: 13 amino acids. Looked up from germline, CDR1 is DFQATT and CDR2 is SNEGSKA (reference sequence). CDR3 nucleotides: TGCAGTGCTAGAGGGGTTGTCGATACCATTCAGTACTTC. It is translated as CSARGVVDTIQYF.

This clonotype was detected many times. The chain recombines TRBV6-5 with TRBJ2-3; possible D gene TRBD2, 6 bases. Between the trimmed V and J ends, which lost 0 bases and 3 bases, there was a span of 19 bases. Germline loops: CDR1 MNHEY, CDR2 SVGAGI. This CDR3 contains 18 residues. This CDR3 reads CASSYSIPFGGKTDTQYF. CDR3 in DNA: TGTGCCAGCAGTTACTCGATTCCGTTTGGCGGGAAGACAGATACGCAGTATTTT.

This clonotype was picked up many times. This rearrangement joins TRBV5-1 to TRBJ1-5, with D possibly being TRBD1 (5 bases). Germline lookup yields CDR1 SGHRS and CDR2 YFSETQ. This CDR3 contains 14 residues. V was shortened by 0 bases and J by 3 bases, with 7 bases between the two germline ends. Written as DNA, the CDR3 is TGCGCCAGCAGCTTGGGACAGATCAATCAGCCCCAGCATTTT. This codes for CASSLGQINQPQHF.

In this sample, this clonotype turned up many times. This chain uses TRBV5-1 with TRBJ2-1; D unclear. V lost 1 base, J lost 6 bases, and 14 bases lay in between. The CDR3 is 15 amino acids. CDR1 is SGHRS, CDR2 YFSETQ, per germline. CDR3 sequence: CASSLSGPRGNEQFF. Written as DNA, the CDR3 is TGCGCCAGCAGCTTGTCAGGACCGCGAGGCAATGAGCAGTTCTTC.

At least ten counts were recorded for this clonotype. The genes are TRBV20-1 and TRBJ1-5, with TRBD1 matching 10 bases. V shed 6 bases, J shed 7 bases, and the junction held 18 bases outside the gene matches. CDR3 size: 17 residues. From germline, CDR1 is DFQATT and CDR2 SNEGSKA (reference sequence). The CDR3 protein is CSANIGTGALFGQPQHF. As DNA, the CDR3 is TGCAGTGCCAATATTGGGACAGGGGCGCTCTTTGGGCAGCCCCAGCATTTT.

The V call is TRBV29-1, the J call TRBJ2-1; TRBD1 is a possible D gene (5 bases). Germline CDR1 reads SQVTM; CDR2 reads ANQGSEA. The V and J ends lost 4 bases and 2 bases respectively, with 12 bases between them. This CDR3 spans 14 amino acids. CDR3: CSVGARAPYNEQFF. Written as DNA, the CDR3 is TGCAGCGTTGGAGCCAGGGCCCCCTACAATGAGCAGTTCTTC.

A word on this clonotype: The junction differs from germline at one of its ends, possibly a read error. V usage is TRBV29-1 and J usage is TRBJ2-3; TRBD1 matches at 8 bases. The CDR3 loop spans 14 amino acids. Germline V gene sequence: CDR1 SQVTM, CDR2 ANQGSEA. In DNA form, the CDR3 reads TGCGGCGTCCCCGGACAGGGTCGCACAGATACGCAGTATTTT. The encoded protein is CGVPGQGRTDTQYF.

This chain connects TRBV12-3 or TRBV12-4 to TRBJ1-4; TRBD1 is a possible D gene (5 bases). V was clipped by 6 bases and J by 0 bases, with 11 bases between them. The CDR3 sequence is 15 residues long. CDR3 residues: CASRKGIATNEKLFF. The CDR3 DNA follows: TGTGCCAGCAGAAAGGGGATAGCAACTAATGAAAAACTGTTTTTT.